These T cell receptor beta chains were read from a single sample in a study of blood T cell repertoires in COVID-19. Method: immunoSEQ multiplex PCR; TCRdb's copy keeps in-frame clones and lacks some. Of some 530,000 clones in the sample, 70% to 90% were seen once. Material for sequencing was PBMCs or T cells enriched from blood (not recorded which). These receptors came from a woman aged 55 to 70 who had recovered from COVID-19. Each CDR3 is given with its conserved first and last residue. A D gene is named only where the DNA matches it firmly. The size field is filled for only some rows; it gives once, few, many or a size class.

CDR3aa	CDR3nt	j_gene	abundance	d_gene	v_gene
CASSSWDRYNEQFF	TGTGCCAGCAGTTCTTGGGACAGGTACAATGAGCAGTTCTTC	TRBJ2-1	-	TRBD1	TRBV6-5
CASSQELGAIGTDTQYF	TGTGCCAGCAGCCAAGAACTGGGGGCTATCGGCACAGATACGCAGTATTTT	TRBJ2-3	-	-	TRBV4-2
CASSQFPKTGGNTIYF	TGTGCCAGCAGCCAATTTCCTAAGACAGGGGGAAACACCATATATTTT	TRBJ1-3	once	TRBD1	TRBV3-1/TRBV3-2
CASSLAFQGTGSYEQYF	TGCGCCAGCAGCTTGGCCTTCCAGGGCACAGGTTCCTACGAGCAGTACTTC	TRBJ2-7	few	-	TRBV5-1
CASSSGTGVWSNQPQHF	TGTGCCAGCAGCTCCGGGACAGGGGTTTGGAGCAATCAGCCCCAGCATTTT	TRBJ1-5	-	TRBD1	TRBV5-8
CASSKQGVEETQYF	TGTGCCAGCAGTAAACAGGGGGTTGAGGAGACCCAGTACTTC	TRBJ2-5	once	TRBD1	TRBV27
CASSESLAGTGELFF	TGCGCCAGCAGTGAGAGTTTGGCGGGCACCGGGGAGCTGTTTTTT	TRBJ2-2	-	-	TRBV10-1
CATSDYGQGRFGELFF	TGTGCCACCAGTGACTATGGACAGGGGAGGTTCGGGGAGCTGTTTTTT	TRBJ2-2	-	TRBD1	TRBV24-1
CASSLRRDRETQYF	TGTGCCAGCAGCCTACGCAGGGATCGGGAGACCCAGTACTTC	TRBJ2-5	-	-	TRBV5-4
CASNNDRSEAFF	TGTGCCAGCAACAACGACAGATCTGAAGCTTTCTTT	TRBJ1-1	-	-	TRBV6-6
CASSFPTAGGRGRETQYF	TGCGCCAGCAGCTTCCCCACGGCGGGGGGCCGGGGGAGAGAGACCCAGTACTTC	TRBJ2-5	few	TRBD2	TRBV5-1
CASSLSGGAIDTQYF	TGTGCCAGCAGCCTTAGCGGGGGGGCAATAGATACGCAGTATTTT	TRBJ2-3	once	TRBD2	TRBV14
CASSERGLREAFF	TGTGCCAGCAGTGAGAGGGGACTACGGGAAGCTTTCTTT	TRBJ1-1	few	-	TRBV6-1
CASSEGGGVSEKLFF	TGCGCCAGCAGTGAGGGCGGCGGGGTTAGTGAAAAACTGTTTTTT	TRBJ1-4	-	-	TRBV5-1
CASSPQDRAYTEAFF	TGCGCCAGCAGCCCTCAGGACAGGGCGTATACTGAAGCTTTCTTT	TRBJ1-1	-	TRBD1	TRBV5-1
CASSVETGAGNTIYF	TGTGCCAGCAGCGTAGAGACAGGGGCAGGAAACACCATATATTTT	TRBJ1-3	-	TRBD1	TRBV9
CASSPGTGGASNSPLHF	TGTGCCAGCAGTCCCGGGACAGGGGGCGCGTCTAATTCACCCCTCCACTTT	TRBJ1-6	-	TRBD1	TRBV27
CASSRDRPQPQHF	TGTGCCAGTAGTAGGGACAGGCCTCAGCCCCAGCATTTT	TRBJ1-5	once	TRBD1	TRBV19
CASGLVLAGGNTIYF	TGTGCTAGTGGTTTGGTACTGGCAGGGGGAAACACCATATATTTT	TRBJ1-3	-	-	TRBV12-5
CASSLAVQGVSTGELFF	TGTGCCAGCAGCTTAGCCGTACAGGGGGTGTCCACCGGGGAGCTGTTTTTT	TRBJ2-2	-	TRBD1	TRBV11-2
CASRPPGGTEAFF	TGTGCCAGCAGACCCCCCGGGGGCACTGAAGCTTTCTTT	TRBJ1-1	few	-	TRBV6-5
CASSPGGRPPFF	TGTGCCAGCAGCCCGGGGGGCCGCCCGCCGTTCTTC	TRBJ2-1	-	-	TRBV7-2